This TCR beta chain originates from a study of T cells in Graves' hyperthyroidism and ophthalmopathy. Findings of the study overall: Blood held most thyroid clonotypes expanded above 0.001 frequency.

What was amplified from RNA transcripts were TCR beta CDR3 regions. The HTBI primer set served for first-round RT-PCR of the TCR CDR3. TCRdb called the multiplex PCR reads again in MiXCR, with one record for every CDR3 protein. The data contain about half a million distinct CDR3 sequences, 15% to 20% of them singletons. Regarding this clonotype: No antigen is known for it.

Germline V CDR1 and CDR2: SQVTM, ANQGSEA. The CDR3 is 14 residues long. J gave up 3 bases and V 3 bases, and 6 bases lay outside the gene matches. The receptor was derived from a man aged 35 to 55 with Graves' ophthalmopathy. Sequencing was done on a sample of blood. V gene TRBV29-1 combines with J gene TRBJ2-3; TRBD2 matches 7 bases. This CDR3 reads CSVDRGSFTDTQYF. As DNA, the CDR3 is TGCAGCGTTGATCGCGGGAGTTTTACAGATACGCAGTATTTT.